This TCR beta chain is from a study of shared clonotypes between healthy human individuals. Study-wide results and limits: Of the naive CD4 clonotypes, about 5% were shared across a handful of donors. The authors expected sequencing depth to affect clonotype sharing among donors.

As defined, naive CD8 cells were CD45RO-negative and positively selected for CCR7, with terminally differentiated effector memory CD45RA+ cells excluded. This CDR3 contains 15 residues. Trimming pared 2 bases from V and 3 bases from J, leaving 10 bases between. CDR1 and CDR2 from the germline V gene are SNHLY and FYNNEI. At deep level, the assay was performed. Generated by immunoSEQ multiplex PCR, the TCRdb table keeps only in-frame clones and is missing some. Among almost 700,000 clones, about 90% were seen once, and the ten largest hold 24%. Points on this clone: Antigen unknown.

The sequence derives from a man aged 25 to 45 in good health. Sequencing was carried out using naive CD8+ T cells sorted from blood. This chain connects TRBV2 to TRBJ1-4; D is possibly TRBD1 (5 bases). The CDR3 DNA reads TGTGCCAGCAGTGAAACGGCAGGGTCTAATGAAAAACTGTTTTTT. Protein product: CASSETAGSNEKLFF.